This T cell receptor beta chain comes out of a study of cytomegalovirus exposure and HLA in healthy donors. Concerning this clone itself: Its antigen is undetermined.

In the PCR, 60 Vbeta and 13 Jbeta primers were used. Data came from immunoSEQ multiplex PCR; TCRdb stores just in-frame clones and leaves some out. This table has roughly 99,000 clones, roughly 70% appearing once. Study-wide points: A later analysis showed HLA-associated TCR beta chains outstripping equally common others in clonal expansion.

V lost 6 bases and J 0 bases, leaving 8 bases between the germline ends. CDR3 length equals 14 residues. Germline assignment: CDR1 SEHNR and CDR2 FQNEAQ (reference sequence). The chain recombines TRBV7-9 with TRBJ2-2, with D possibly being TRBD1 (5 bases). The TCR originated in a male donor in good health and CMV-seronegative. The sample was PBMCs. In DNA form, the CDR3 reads TGTGCCAGCAGAATAGGGGCGAACACCGGGGAGCTGTTTTTT. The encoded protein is CASRIGANTGELFF.